This TCR beta chain was recorded in a study of chemoradiotherapy in HPV16-positive cancers. Study-level background: Candidate HPV-specific T-cell clones and common TCR motifs came from functional assays in a couple of HPV16-positive patients.

This clone was picked up a small number of times. Profiling relied on immunoSEQ multiplex PCR, and the TCRdb table lists in-frame clones only, not all of them. This table holds around 15,000 clones, 75% to 80% found once. The V gene's germline CDR1 is MDHEN and CDR2 SYDVKM. The CDR3 runs 14 residues. V was clipped by 4 bases and J by 8 bases, with 17 bases between them. This sample was obtained from a patient who underwent chemoradiotherapy. This TCR derives from a human donor with HPV-associated anogenital cancer. The rearrangement links TRBV28 to TRBJ1-2, with D unresolved. This chain's CDR3 is CASSYMSREQGYTF. Here the CDR3 DNA reads TGTGCCAGCAGTTATATGAGCCGGGAACAGGGCTACACCTTC.